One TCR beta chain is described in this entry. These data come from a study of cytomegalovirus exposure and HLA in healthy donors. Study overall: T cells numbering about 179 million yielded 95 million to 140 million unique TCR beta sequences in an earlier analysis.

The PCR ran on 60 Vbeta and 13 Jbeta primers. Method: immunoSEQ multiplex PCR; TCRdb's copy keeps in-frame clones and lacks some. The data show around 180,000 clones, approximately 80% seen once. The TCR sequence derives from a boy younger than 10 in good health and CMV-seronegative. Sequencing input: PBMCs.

In nucleotides, the CDR3 is TGCGCCAGCAGCCTCGGGGGGTCCTACAATGAGCAGTTCTTC. It is translated as CASSLGGSYNEQFF. The V gene is TRBV4-3, the J gene TRBJ2-1; 7 nucleotides match TRBD2. V gave up 4 bases and J gave up 1 base; unmatched junction bases: 1. CDR3 length equals 14 residues. CDR1 and CDR2 (germline): LGHNA, YSLEER.